The rows below give T cell receptor beta chains drawn from one sample of a study of T cell repertoires in aging, cancer and after chemotherapy. TCRdb ran MiXCR on the multiplex PCR reads and lists one entry per CDR3 protein. The data contain about 4,800 distinct CDR3 sequences, about a quarter of them singletons. The sequenced material came from blood. Receptors originate from a human donor with a blood cancer. Each CDR3 is given with its conserved first and last residue. A D gene is named only where the DNA matches it firmly. Clone size is not always given. Where it is, it says once, few, many or a class for expanded clones.

v_gene: TRBV29-1; abundance: -; j_gene: TRBJ2-5; d_gene: -; CDR3nt: TGCAGCGTTGAATTAAGACAAGAGACCCAGTACTTC; CDR3aa: CSVELRQETQYF
v_gene: TRBV29-1; abundance: medium-sized; j_gene: TRBJ1-3; d_gene: -; CDR3nt: TGCAGCGGTTCACAGGGAGGTAATACTGGAAACACCATATATTTT; CDR3aa: CSGSQGGNTGNTIYF
v_gene: TRBV20-1; abundance: once; j_gene: TRBJ2-3; d_gene: -; CDR3nt: TGCAGTGCTGCCCGGGACCACACAGATACGCAGTATTTT; CDR3aa: CSAARDHTDTQYF
v_gene: TRBV27; abundance: -; j_gene: TRBJ1-2; d_gene: -; CDR3nt: TGTGCCAGCGGGGGATTAAACTATAACTACACCTTC; CDR3aa: CASGGLNYNYTF
v_gene: TRBV27; abundance: medium-sized; j_gene: TRBJ1-2; d_gene: TRBD1; CDR3nt: TGTGCCAGCAGTTTAGTAGGACAGGGGGCCAAGACCTATGGCTACACCTTC; CDR3aa: CASSLVGQGAKTYGYTF
v_gene: TRBV7-2; abundance: few; j_gene: TRBJ2-7; d_gene: -; CDR3nt: TGTGCCAGCAGCGCCTATCTAGGCGAGCAGTACTTC; CDR3aa: CASSAYLGEQYF
v_gene: TRBV29-1; abundance: medium-sized; j_gene: TRBJ1-2; d_gene: -; CDR3nt: TGCAGCGTTGAAGTTACCATAGGCGTCTACACCTTC; CDR3aa: CSVEVTIGVYTF
v_gene: TRBV5-6; abundance: -; j_gene: TRBJ2-6; d_gene: -; CDR3nt: TGTGCCAGTTGCTGGGGGCGCGGGGCTGGGGCCAACGTCCTGACTTTC; CDR3aa: CASCWGRGAGANVLTF
v_gene: TRBV6-5; abundance: few; j_gene: TRBJ2-3; d_gene: -; CDR3nt: TGCGCCAGCAGTACGCCTGGGGGAGATACGCAGTATTTT; CDR3aa: CASSTPGGDTQYF
v_gene: TRBV19; abundance: -; j_gene: TRBJ1-1; d_gene: -; CDR3nt: TGTGCCAGTATATCCGTCAGCATAAACACTGAAGCTTTCTTT; CDR3aa: CASISVSINTEAFF
v_gene: TRBV12-3/TRBV12-4; abundance: -; j_gene: TRBJ2-3; d_gene: TRBD2; CDR3nt: TGTGCCAGCAGCCACGAACTAGCGGGTGGCCAAGATACGCAGTATTTT; CDR3aa: CASSHELAGGQDTQYF
v_gene: TRBV27; abundance: -; j_gene: TRBJ2-5; d_gene: TRBD2; CDR3nt: TGTGCCAGCAGTTACCAAGCGGGAGGGTCGGAGACCCAGTACTTC; CDR3aa: CASSYQAGGSETQYF
v_gene: TRBV20-1; abundance: -; j_gene: TRBJ2-5; d_gene: TRBD2; CDR3nt: TGCAGTGCTAGAGAGGGTGGACTAGATTATAAGGAGACCCAGTACTTC; CDR3aa: CSAREGGLDYKETQYF
v_gene: TRBV15; abundance: medium-sized; j_gene: TRBJ1-2; d_gene: -; CDR3nt: TGTGCCACCAGCAGAGAACAGAGTAACTATGGCTACACCTTC; CDR3aa: CATSREQSNYGYTF
v_gene: TRBV19; abundance: -; j_gene: TRBJ2-1; d_gene: -; CDR3nt: TGTGCCAGCAGCTCCCGGACTGGTAACAATGAGCAGTTCTTC; CDR3aa: CASSSRTGNNEQFF
v_gene: TRBV20-1; abundance: -; j_gene: TRBJ2-1; d_gene: TRBD2; CDR3nt: TGCAGTGCCGATTGGACTAGCGGGAGGGTGAATGAGCAGTTCTTC; CDR3aa: CSADWTSGRVNEQFF
v_gene: TRBV7-9; abundance: -; j_gene: TRBJ1-4; d_gene: -; CDR3nt: TGTGCCAGCAGCTTATTCGGGGTTGAAAAACTGTTTTTT; CDR3aa: CASSLFGVEKLFF
v_gene: TRBV11-3; abundance: medium-sized; j_gene: TRBJ2-7; d_gene: TRBD2; CDR3nt: TGTGCCAGCAGCTTATGGGTAGCGGGAGGGTTCTACGAGCAGTACTTC; CDR3aa: CASSLWVAGGFYEQYF
v_gene: TRBV5-5; abundance: -; j_gene: TRBJ2-2; d_gene: -; CDR3nt: TGTGCCAGCAATTTGTCCCCTTCGGGGGGCTTCAACACCGGGGAGCTGTTTTTT; CDR3aa: CASNLSPSGGFNTGELFF
v_gene: TRBV5-1; abundance: few; j_gene: TRBJ2-1; d_gene: TRBD2; CDR3nt: TGCGCCAGCAGCTTGTTTATGACGGCTAGCGGTAGGCGTGAGCAGTTCTTC; CDR3aa: CASSLFMTASGRREQFF
v_gene: TRBV19; abundance: few; j_gene: TRBJ1-1; d_gene: -; CDR3nt: TGTGCCAGTAGTATAGTGGGGGGAACCTCCCCCGGGAAAGGCACTGAAGCTTTCTTT; CDR3aa: CASSIVGGTSPGKGTEAFF
v_gene: TRBV5-5; abundance: medium-sized; j_gene: TRBJ2-1; d_gene: TRBD2; CDR3nt: TGTGCCAGCAGCTCGTTTGGGACTAGCGGGGGGCCAGGGATCAATGAGCAGTTCTTC; CDR3aa: CASSSFGTSGGPGINEQFF
v_gene: TRBV19; abundance: medium-sized; j_gene: TRBJ2-2; d_gene: TRBD1; CDR3nt: TGTGCCAGTAGTTGGGACAGGGTGGTAACCGGGGAGCTGTTTTTT; CDR3aa: CASSWDRVVTGELFF
v_gene: TRBV5-1; abundance: -; j_gene: TRBJ2-3; d_gene: -; CDR3nt: TGCGCCAGCAGCTTAGACTCCAACCCCAGGGATACGCAGTATTTT; CDR3aa: CASSLDSNPRDTQYF
v_gene: TRBV24-1; abundance: -; j_gene: TRBJ1-1; d_gene: -; CDR3nt: TGTGCCACCAGTGACGCCACTGAAGCTTTCTTT; CDR3aa: CATSDATEAFF
v_gene: TRBV11-3; abundance: -; j_gene: TRBJ2-3; d_gene: TRBD2; CDR3nt: TGTGCCAGCAGATACGGACTAGCGGGAGGGCCGGGCACAGATACGCAGTATTTT; CDR3aa: CASRYGLAGGPGTDTQYF
v_gene: TRBV19; abundance: -; j_gene: TRBJ1-1; d_gene: -; CDR3nt: TGTGCCAGTAGTCCGAGGCAGTGGTGGGGGTCGATTCAGAACACTGAAGCTTTCTTT; CDR3aa: CASSPRQWWGSIQNTEAFF
v_gene: TRBV6-1; abundance: medium-sized; j_gene: TRBJ2-7; d_gene: -; CDR3nt: TGTGCCAGCAGAGCCAGTTCGTCCTACGAGCAGTACTTC; CDR3aa: CASRASSSYEQYF
v_gene: TRBV14; abundance: medium-sized; j_gene: TRBJ2-1; d_gene: -; CDR3nt: TGTGCCAGCAGCCCCCTCCTTGTTGTTGAGCAGTTCTTC; CDR3aa: CASSPLLVVEQFF
v_gene: TRBV15; abundance: medium-sized; j_gene: TRBJ2-1; d_gene: TRBD2; CDR3nt: TGTGCCACCGAGAGCGGGGGCCATCACAATGAGCAGTTCTTC; CDR3aa: CATESGGHHNEQFF
v_gene: TRBV30; abundance: medium-sized; j_gene: TRBJ1-2; d_gene: TRBD1; CDR3nt: TGTGCCATCGGGACAGTGGAAGGCTACACCTTC; CDR3aa: CAIGTVEGYTF
v_gene: TRBV11-3; abundance: medium-sized; j_gene: TRBJ2-7; d_gene: TRBD2; CDR3nt: TGTGCCAGCAGCCCACAAGCGGGAGGGGCCTACGAGCAGTACTTC; CDR3aa: CASSPQAGGAYEQYF
v_gene: TRBV20-1; abundance: -; j_gene: TRBJ1-2; d_gene: -; CDR3nt: TGCAGTGCTAGAGCCGGGCAGAACTATGGCTACACCTTC; CDR3aa: CSARAGQNYGYTF
v_gene: TRBV6-1; abundance: -; j_gene: TRBJ2-5; d_gene: -; CDR3nt: TGTGCCAGCAGTGGCCACAGGGGGGGGGTAAGAGAGACCCAGTACTTC; CDR3aa: CASSGHRGGVRETQYF
v_gene: TRBV12-3/TRBV12-4; abundance: medium-sized; j_gene: TRBJ1-2; d_gene: -; CDR3nt: TGTGCCAGCACTTACGGGAACTATGGCTACACCTTC; CDR3aa: CASTYGNYGYTF
v_gene: TRBV6-4; abundance: medium-sized; j_gene: TRBJ2-2; d_gene: -; CDR3nt: TGTGCCAGCAGTGACCGGGACACCGGGGAGCTGTTTTTT; CDR3aa: CASSDRDTGELFF
v_gene: TRBV5-5; abundance: -; j_gene: TRBJ2-5; d_gene: -; CDR3nt: TGTGCCAGCAGCTTGGCCGGGACCCGGGCAGAGACCCAGTACTTC; CDR3aa: CASSLAGTRAETQYF
v_gene: TRBV5-5; abundance: -; j_gene: TRBJ1-1; d_gene: TRBD1; CDR3nt: TGTGCCAGCAGCTTGAGGACAGGGTCCACTGAAGCTTTCTTT; CDR3aa: CASSLRTGSTEAFF
v_gene: TRBV5-6; abundance: -; j_gene: TRBJ2-7; d_gene: -; CDR3nt: TGTGCCAGCAGCCCTGGTGCGTCATACGAGCAGTACTTC; CDR3aa: CASSPGASYEQYF
v_gene: TRBV30; abundance: few; j_gene: TRBJ1-1; d_gene: -; CDR3nt: TGTGCCTGGAGTGTCTGGGGGAACACTGAAGCTTTCTTT; CDR3aa: CAWSVWGNTEAFF
v_gene: TRBV11-3; abundance: medium-sized; j_gene: TRBJ2-2; d_gene: TRBD1; CDR3nt: TGTGCCAGCAGCTCCCGGGACAGGGACACCGGGGAGCTGTTTTTT; CDR3aa: CASSSRDRDTGELFF
v_gene: TRBV19; abundance: -; j_gene: TRBJ1-1; d_gene: -; CDR3nt: TGTGCCAGTAGTATAAGTTCCCCGAACACTGAAGCTTTCTTT; CDR3aa: CASSISSPNTEAFF
v_gene: TRBV12-3/TRBV12-4; abundance: medium-sized; j_gene: TRBJ1-2; d_gene: TRBD1; CDR3nt: TGTGCCAGCAGCCCCTGGACAGGGGGACTCGGTGGCTACACCTTC; CDR3aa: CASSPWTGGLGGYTF
v_gene: TRBV15; abundance: -; j_gene: TRBJ2-1; d_gene: -; CDR3nt: TGTGCCACCAGCAGGGATTCCGGGGGCCCCTACAATGAGCAGTTCTTC; CDR3aa: CATSRDSGGPYNEQFF
v_gene: TRBV6-5; abundance: -; j_gene: TRBJ1-1; d_gene: TRBD1; CDR3nt: TGTGCCAGCAGTGATTATTGGACAGGGGGTAACGCGAACACTAAAGCTTTCTTT; CDR3aa: CASSDYWTGGNANTKAFF